This T cell receptor beta chain was sequenced during a study of tissue T cells after allogeneic stem cell transplantation (dated by TCRdb to between 2020 and 2023). For context, the study as a whole: The study profiled TCR beta repertoires across many tissues from research autopsies of patients with and without GVHD, plus mouse models of GVHD. The human part of the study was a prospective observational study with no blinding and no randomization. Overall study outcomes, separate from this receptor: In both patients and mice, T cells from blood and spleen covered only a limited part of the TCR repertoire found in tissues. The patient cohort was small and clinically heterogeneous, and sampling depth was acknowledged as a limitation. Within patients, how anatomically similar tissues were was a major factor shaping TCR repertoire composition, regardless of disease or transplant status. The study did not determine which tissue TCRs were alloreactive or antigen-specific, and some clones might have been persisting host cells. Not many T cell clones showed up in more than one patient, yet clustering based on motifs uncovered repertoire signatures that were shared across patients in a tissue-specific way.

Libraries were prepared through the immunoSEQ multiplex PCR assay. Adaptive Biotechnologies performed the TCRbeta CDR3 sequencing at survey depth and reported CDR3 sequences, V/J genes, productive frequency and template counts. Amplification of TCR beta CDR3 regions started from genomic DNA instead of RNA. As for the original processing: Jensen-Shannon divergence served to quantify pairwise repertoire overlap between tissues, with 0 meaning identical and 1 meaning complete divergence. Tissues were grouped by single-linkage agglomerative hierarchical clustering of pairwise JSD values, and the clustering results were shown as dendrograms. GLIPH2 was run on all patient samples with simulation_depth 1000, kmer_min_depth 3 and cdr3_length_cutoff 8, and groups with more than two unique CDR3s were retained. A standardized tissue-overlap score extrapolated Jaccard GLIPH-group overlap across patients to a standard repertoire size of 1000 clones. Linear mixed-effect models, with tissue as a fixed effect and individual as a random effect, were used to test how diversity related to clinical or experimental variables. As stored in TCRdb, this immuneACCESS dataset retains in-frame rearrangements with V and J assigned. A fraction of the clones does not appear; measured against another copy, unresolved V genes explain less than half of the discrepancy, and the remainder lacks a known reason. The V and J calls and clone size come from that table; D and trimming were worked out from the DNA. Within this sample are 5,500 to 8,000 clones, with about 48% of them counted one time only. Less than 9.5% of the sample lies in the top ten.

The V and J ends are trimmed by 4 bases and 0 bases, leaving 5 bases between them. CDR1 and CDR2 are drawn from the germline V gene (reference sequence): KGHPV, FQNQEV. The CDR3 runs 13 amino acids, cysteine and phenylalanine included. Shown are 36 bases from within the CDR3, in frame from base 1. For this clone: The antigen it recognizes is unknown. Mouse gene names and germline sequences are used here. The sequenced fragment ends 1 residue before the CDR3 boundary, so the rest is inferred from the germline J gene.

Reading the label with the study, this specimen's time point is: mouse harvest day 7 after allogeneic transplant. Mouse grafts combined 10^7 T-cell-depleted bone marrow cells with 10^6 splenic CD5+ T cells, given via tail vein injection. Mouse GVHD was modeled in a major MHC-mismatch B6 (H2b) into BALB/c (H2d) model, with tissues profiled at day 7 or 14. On day 7 or 14 post-transplant, mouse tissues and retro-orbital blood were harvested with separate sterile tools for each animal, and livers were flushed before harvest. Before genomic DNA isolation with the DNeasy Blood & Tissue Kit, mouse tissues were minced using razor blades in buffered saline.

The sequenced sample was lymph node tissue. The origin of this receptor is a female BALB/c mouse given C57BL/6 T cells with graft-versus-host disease after an allogeneic hematopoietic cell transplant. This sequence uses TRBV26 and TRBJ2-3, with an unclear D gene assignment. The covered CDR3 bases are TGTGCCAGCAGTCCGGACAGTGCAGAAACGCTGTAT. The translation is CASSPDSAETLY. The entire CDR3 is CASSPDSAETLYF.